This T cell receptor (beta chain) was captured in a study of OX40 agonist ivuxolimab in advanced cancers. In the study overall: The dose-escalation group included hepatocellular carcinoma, melanoma, renal cell carcinoma and head and neck cancer. Three patients showed partial responses: one hepatocellular carcinoma and two cutaneous melanoma cases. Whole-study results and caveats: Partial responders dosed at 0.1-3.0 mg/kg displayed clonal expansion ranking among the lowest.

The length of the CDR3 is 16 residues. The trim removed 0 bases at V and 7 bases at J, leaving 8 bases unmatched. Blood sampling took place at baseline, cycle 4 day 1, and cycle 7 day 1. A remark on this clone: Its antigen remains unidentified.

Profiled with immunoSEQ multiplex PCR; TCRdb holds only in-frame clones, not every one. The data show 43,000 or so clones, 88% seen once. The receptor's source is an adult with an advanced solid tumor such as melanoma, head and neck, liver or kidney cancer. The sequencing used CD4+ or CD8+ T cells sorted from blood, collected in a trial of the OX40 agonist ivuxolimab. The V call is TRBV23-1, the J call TRBJ2-1; 8 bases agree with TRBD2. TRBV23-1 is an open reading frame, and its role is uncertain. The CDR3 reads CASSQSWTGGGNEQFF. CDR3 DNA: TGCGCCAGCAGTCAATCCTGGACGGGAGGGGGTAATGAGCAGTTCTTC.